This TCR beta chain was identified during a study of cytomegalovirus exposure and HLA in healthy donors. Of note for this clone: The antigen is not known.

Regarding the study as a whole: Three chains tied to CMV proved CMV antigen-specific in vitro. Accurate predictions that matched the HLA-A and HLA-B alleles of most subjects were reportedly made from TCR beta sequences.

60 Vbeta and 13 Jbeta primers were used in PCR. Measured with immunoSEQ multiplex PCR; TCRdb has only the in-frame clones, and not every one. The profile shows roughly 100,000 clones, approximately 73% of them singletons. CDR1 and CDR2 from the germline V gene are PRHDT and FYEKMQ (reference sequence). The CDR3 extends over 13 amino acids. V was pared by 2 bases and J by 3 bases, with 8 bases between. The source of this sequence is a woman under 30 in good health and CMV-seropositive. Input material: PBMCs. This chain joins TRBV13 and TRBJ2-7; D call uncertain. CDR3 loop: CASSLNIFYEQYF. The CDR3 DNA follows: TGTGCCAGCAGCTTAAACATATTCTACGAGCAGTACTTC. The variable domain in full, completed from reference TRBV13 and TRBJ2-7, reads AAGVIQSPRHLIKEKRETATLKCYPIPRHDTVYWYQQGPGQDPQFLISFYEKMQSDKGSIPDRFSAQQFSDYHSELNMSSLELGDSALYFCASSLNIFYEQYFGPGTRLTVT.